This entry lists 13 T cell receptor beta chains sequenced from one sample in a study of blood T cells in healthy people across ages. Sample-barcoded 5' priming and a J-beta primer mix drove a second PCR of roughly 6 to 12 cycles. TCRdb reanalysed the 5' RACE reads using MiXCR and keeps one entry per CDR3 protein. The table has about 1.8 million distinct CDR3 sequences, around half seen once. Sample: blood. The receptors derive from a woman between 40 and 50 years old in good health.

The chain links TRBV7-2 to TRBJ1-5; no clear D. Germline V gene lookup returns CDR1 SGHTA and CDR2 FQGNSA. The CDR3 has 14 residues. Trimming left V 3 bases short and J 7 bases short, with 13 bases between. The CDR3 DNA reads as TGTGCCAGCAGCTTTAGCCCTTTCGCCCAGCCCCAGCATTTT. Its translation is CASSFSPFAQPQHF.

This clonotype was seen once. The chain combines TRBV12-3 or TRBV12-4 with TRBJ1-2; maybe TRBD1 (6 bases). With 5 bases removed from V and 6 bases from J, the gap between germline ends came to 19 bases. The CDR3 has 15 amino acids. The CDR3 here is CASSLVAGVRNGYTF. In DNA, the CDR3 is TGTGCCAGCAGTCTAGTGGCAGGGGTTAGAAATGGCTACACCTTC.

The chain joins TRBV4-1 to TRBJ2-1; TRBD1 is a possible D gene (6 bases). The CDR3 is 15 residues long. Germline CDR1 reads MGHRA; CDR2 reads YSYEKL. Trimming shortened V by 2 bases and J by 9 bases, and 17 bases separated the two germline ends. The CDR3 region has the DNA TGCGCCAGCAGCCAAAAGGAGCGGACAGCCTCTGAGCAGTTCTTC. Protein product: CASSQKERTASEQFF.

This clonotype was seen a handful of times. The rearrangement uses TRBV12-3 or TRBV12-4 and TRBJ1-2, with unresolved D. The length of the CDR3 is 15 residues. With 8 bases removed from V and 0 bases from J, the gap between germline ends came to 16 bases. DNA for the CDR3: TGTGCCAGCGCCCCCCAAGGCAGAGCTAACTATGGCTACACCTTC. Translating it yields CASAPQGRANYGYTF.

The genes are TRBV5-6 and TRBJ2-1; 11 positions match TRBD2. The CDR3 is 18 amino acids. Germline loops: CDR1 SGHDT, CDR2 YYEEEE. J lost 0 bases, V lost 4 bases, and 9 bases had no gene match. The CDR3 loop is CASSGGTSGESSYNEQFF. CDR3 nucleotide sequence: TGTGCCAGCAGCGGCGGGACTAGCGGCGAGAGCTCCTACAATGAGCAGTTCTTC. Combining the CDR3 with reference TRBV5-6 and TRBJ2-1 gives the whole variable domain DAGVTQSPTHLIKTRGQQVTLRCSPKSGHDTVSWYQQALGQGPQFIFQYYEEEERQRGNFPDRFSGHQFPNYSSELNVNALLLGDSALYLCASSGGTSGESSYNEQFFGPGTRLTVL.

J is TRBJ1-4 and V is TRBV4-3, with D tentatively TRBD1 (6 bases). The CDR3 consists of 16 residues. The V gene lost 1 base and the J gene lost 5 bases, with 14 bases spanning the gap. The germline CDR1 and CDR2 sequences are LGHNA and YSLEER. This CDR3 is CASSQAVTGANEKLFF. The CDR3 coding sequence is TGCGCCAGCAGCCAAGCGGTGACAGGAGCAAATGAAAAACTGTTTTTT.

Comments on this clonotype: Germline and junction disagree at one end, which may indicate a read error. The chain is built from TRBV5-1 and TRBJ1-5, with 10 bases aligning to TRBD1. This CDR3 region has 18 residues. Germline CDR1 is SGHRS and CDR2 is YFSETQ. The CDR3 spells CASSLGDRGTYSNQPQHF. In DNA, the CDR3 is TGCGCCAGTAGCTTGGGGGACAGGGGTACCTATAGCAATCAGCCCCAGCATTTT. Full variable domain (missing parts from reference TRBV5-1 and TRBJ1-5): KAGVTQTPRYLIKTRGQQVTLSCSPISGHRSVSWYQQTPGQGLQFLFEYFSETQRNKGNFPGRFSGRQFSNSRSEMNVSTLELGDSALYLCASSLGDRGTYSNQPQHFGDGTRLSIL.

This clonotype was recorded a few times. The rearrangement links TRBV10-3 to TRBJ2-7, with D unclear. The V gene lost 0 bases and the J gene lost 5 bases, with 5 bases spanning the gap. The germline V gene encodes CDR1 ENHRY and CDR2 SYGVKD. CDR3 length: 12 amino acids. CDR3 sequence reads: CAISESGHEQYF. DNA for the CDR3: TGTGCCATCAGTGAGTCCGGGCACGAGCAGTACTTC.

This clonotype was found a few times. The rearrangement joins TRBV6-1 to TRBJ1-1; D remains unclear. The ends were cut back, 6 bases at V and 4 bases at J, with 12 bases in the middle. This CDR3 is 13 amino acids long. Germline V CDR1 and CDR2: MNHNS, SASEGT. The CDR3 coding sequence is TGTGCCAGCAGCTATGACGGGCGCACTGAAGCTTTCTTT. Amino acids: CASSYDGRTEAFF.

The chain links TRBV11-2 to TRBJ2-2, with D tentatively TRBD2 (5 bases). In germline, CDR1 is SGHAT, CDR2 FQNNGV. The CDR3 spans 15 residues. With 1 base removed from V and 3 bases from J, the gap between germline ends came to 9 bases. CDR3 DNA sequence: TGTGCCAGCAGCTTAGTGAGGGAAGACACCGGGGAGCTGTTTTTT. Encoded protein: CASSLVREDTGELFF.

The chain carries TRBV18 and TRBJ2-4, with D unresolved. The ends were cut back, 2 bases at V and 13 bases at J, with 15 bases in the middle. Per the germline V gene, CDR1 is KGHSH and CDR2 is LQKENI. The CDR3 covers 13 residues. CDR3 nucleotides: TGTGCCAGCTCACCAGGGGTGACCCCAGAGCAGTACTTC. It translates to CASSPGVTPEQYF.

CDR3 in amino acids: CASSQGLGDRVFTDTQYF. The CDR3 DNA is TGCGCCAGCAGCCAAGGATTGGGGGACAGGGTCTTCACAGATACGCAGTATTTT. This rearrangement joins TRBV4-1 to TRBJ2-3, with TRBD1 identical over 9 bases. Trimming removed 1 base from V and 2 bases from J; junction bases left unmatched: 10. Looked up from germline, CDR1 is MGHRA and CDR2 is YSYEKL. This CDR3 is 18 amino acids long.

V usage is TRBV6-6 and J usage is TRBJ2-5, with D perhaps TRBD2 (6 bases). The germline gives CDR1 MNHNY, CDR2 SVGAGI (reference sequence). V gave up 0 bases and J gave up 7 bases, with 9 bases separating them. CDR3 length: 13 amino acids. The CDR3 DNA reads TGTGCCAGCAGTTACTCGGAGGAGGGGACCCAGTACTTC. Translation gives CASSYSEEGTQYF.